This T cell receptor (beta chain) came from a study of cytomegalovirus exposure and HLA in healthy donors. A multiplex PCR was run with 60 Vbeta primers and 13 Jbeta primers. Assay: immunoSEQ multiplex PCR; the TCRdb copy retains only in-frame clones and omits some. This sample carries about 130,000 clones, approximately 80% of them seen once, and the ten largest clones take 3% to 3.5%. This clone was counted a single time. This CDR3 has 16 amino acids. The J segment lost 6 bases and the V segment lost 5 bases, leaving 12 bases of the junction unmatched. The germline V gene has CDR1 MNHNY and CDR2 SVGAGI (reference sequence).

The receptor was isolated from a man between 35 and 55 years old in good health and CMV-seronegative. The genes are TRBV6-6 and TRBJ2-1; the match to TRBD2 covers 8 bases. Input material: PBMCs. The CDR3 DNA follows: TGTGCCAGCAGTCTTCTCAGCGGGAGTGTAGGCAATGAGCAGTTCTTC. It yields the protein CASSLLSGSVGNEQFF.